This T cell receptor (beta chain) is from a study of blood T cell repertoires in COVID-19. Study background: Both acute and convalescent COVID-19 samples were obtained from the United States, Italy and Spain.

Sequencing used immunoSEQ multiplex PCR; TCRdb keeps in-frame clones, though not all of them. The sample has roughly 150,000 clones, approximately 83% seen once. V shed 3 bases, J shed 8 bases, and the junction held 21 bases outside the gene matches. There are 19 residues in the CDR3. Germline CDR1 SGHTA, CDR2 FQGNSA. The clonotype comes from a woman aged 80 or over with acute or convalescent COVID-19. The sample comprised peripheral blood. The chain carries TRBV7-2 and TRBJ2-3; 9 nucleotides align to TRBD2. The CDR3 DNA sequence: TGTGCCAGCAGCTTTTTCCCACCACACACAGCGGGAGGTGTCGGTACGCAGTATTTT. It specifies CASSFFPPHTAGGVGTQYF.